This paragraph covers one T cell receptor (beta chain) sequence. This record comes from a study of control samples from healthy donors and cancer patients. J was trimmed by 6 bases and V by 0 bases; bases with no gene match: 2. This CDR3 is built from 13 residues. Per germline, CDR1 SGHDT and CDR2 YYEEEE. Produced via immunoSEQ multiplex PCR; TCRdb's table is partial and in-frame only. The sample lists approximately 210,000 clones; 91% were seen once. The receptor was isolated from a man younger than 45 in good health. The chain joins TRBV5-6 to TRBJ1-2; 7 bases agree with TRBD1. Sample: blood. CDR3 sequence: CASSLGQGNGYTF. The CDR3 nucleotides are TGTGCCAGCAGCTTGGGACAGGGAAATGGCTACACCTTC.